These T cell receptor beta chains were read from a single sample in a study of T cell responses to AZD1222 COVID-19 vaccine. Generated by immunoSEQ multiplex PCR, the TCRdb table keeps only in-frame clones and is missing some. The repertoire has about 110,000 clones, about nine tenths of them found once; the top ten carry approximately 5%. The source was peripheral blood, collected on day 0 of AZD1222 vaccination. The origin of the receptors is an adult in good health. Both conserved end residues are part of each CDR3. D genes are given only for firm matches. For some rows the clone size is stated as once, few or many, or as a class when expanded; others skip it.

J gene	clone size	V gene	D gene	CDR3 DNA	CDR3 protein
TRBJ1-2	.	TRBV11-1	.	TGTGCCAGCAGCCCGGACAGAATTAACTATGGCTACACCTTC	CASSPDRINYGYTF
TRBJ1-6	.	TRBV10-1	.	TGCGCCAGCAGTGACGGGAGTAATTCACCCCTCCACTTT	CASSDGSNSPLHF
TRBJ1-3	.	TRBV30	.	TGTGCCTGGAGTGACAGTGCCAGATCTGGAAACACCATATATTTT	CAWSDSARSGNTIYF
TRBJ2-7	.	TRBV2	.	TGTGCCAGCAGTGGAATAGGGGTAACCTACGAGCAGTACTTC	CASSGIGVTYEQYF
TRBJ2-7	.	TRBV15	TRBD1	TGTGCCACCAGCGCTTGGACAGGGGGGAACGAGCAGTACTTC	CATSAWTGGNEQYF
TRBJ2-2	.	TRBV24-1	.	TGTGCCACCAGTTCGGGCGGGGACACCGGGGAGCTGTTTTTT	CATSSGGDTGELFF
TRBJ2-1	once	TRBV7-3	TRBD2	TGTGCCAGCAGCTTATCTGCGGGAGTCCACAATGAGCAGTTCTTC	CASSLSAGVHNEQFF
TRBJ1-1	.	TRBV5-8	TRBD1	TGTGCCAGCAGCCAAAGGGGACAGGGAGGCTCTGAAGCTTTCTTT	CASSQRGQGGSEAFF
TRBJ2-1	.	TRBV28	.	TGTGCCAGCAGACCCTATCGGGGATCAACACCTATCAATGAGCAGTTCTTC	CASRPYRGSTPINEQFF
TRBJ2-1	once	TRBV7-2	TRBD2	TGTGCCAGCGGGGCGGGAGTTTACAATGAGCAGTTCTTC	CASGAGVYNEQFF
TRBJ2-4	.	TRBV20-1	.	TGCAGTGCTAGCCAAAACATTCAGTACTTC	CSASQNIQYF